The present T cell receptor beta chain was sequenced within a study of shared clonotypes between healthy human individuals. This CDR3 comprises 13 residues. Germline assignment: CDR1 MDHEN and CDR2 SYDVKM. Losses at the gene ends were 7 bases for V and 4 bases for J; bases not matched to a gene: 6. Assay used: immunoSEQ multiplex PCR; TCRdb lists only in-frame clones, some missing. The sample holds fewer than 700,000 clones, 85% to 95% seen once. Terminally differentiated effector memory CD45RA+ cells were excluded by CCR7 positive selection of CD45RO-negative cells. Sequencing input: naive CD8+ T cells sorted from blood. The chain employs TRBV28 and TRBJ1-2; the match to TRBD1 covers 7 bases. The receptor was isolated from a woman in her thirties in good health. The DNA of the CDR3 is TGTGCCAGCATTAAGACAGGGCCCTATGGCTACACCTTC. Its protein is CASIKTGPYGYTF.